The subject of this entry is one T cell receptor (beta chain). This sample is drawn from a study of beta chain features in type 1 diabetes. This CDR3 comprises 11 residues. With 2 bases removed from V and 7 bases from J, the gap between germline ends came to 5 bases. Germline V gene sequence: CDR1 MDHEN, CDR2 SYDVKM. TCRB transcripts that were expressed got sequenced, as all of the isolated RNA had been reverse transcribed. Profiled with immunoSEQ multiplex PCR; TCRdb holds only in-frame clones, not every one. The sample gives 150,000 to 160,000 clones, roughly 10% of which show up once; around 2.1% is in the top ten.

The receptor was isolated from a man between 18 and 35 years old in good health. Sequencing input: central memory CD4+ T cells from blood. This rearrangement joins TRBV28 to TRBJ1-2; unclear D gene. The CDR3 protein is CASSLISGYTF. The DNA for the CDR3 is TGTGCCAGCAGTTTAATCTCTGGCTACACCTTC.